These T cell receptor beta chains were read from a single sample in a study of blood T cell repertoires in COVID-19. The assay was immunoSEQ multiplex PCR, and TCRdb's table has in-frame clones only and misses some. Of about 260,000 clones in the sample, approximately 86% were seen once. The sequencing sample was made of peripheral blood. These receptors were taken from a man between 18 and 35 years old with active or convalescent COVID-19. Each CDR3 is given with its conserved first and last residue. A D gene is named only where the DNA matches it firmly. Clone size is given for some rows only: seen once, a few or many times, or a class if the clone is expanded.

CDR3aa: CALPSSGRRTDTQYF
j_gene: TRBJ2-3
d_gene: TRBD2
v_gene: TRBV27
abundance: once

CDR3aa: CASSSRLKQGQTEAFF
j_gene: TRBJ1-1
d_gene: .
v_gene: TRBV6-2/TRBV6-3
abundance: .

CDR3aa: CASSVSKGPGRNEQFF
j_gene: TRBJ2-1
d_gene: TRBD2
v_gene: TRBV2
abundance: once

CDR3aa: CAWLERETQYF
j_gene: TRBJ2-5
d_gene: .
v_gene: TRBV30
abundance: .

CDR3aa: CASSGDRGEPGELFF
j_gene: TRBJ2-2
d_gene: TRBD1
v_gene: TRBV2
abundance: few

CDR3aa: CASSFPPDYNSPLHF
j_gene: TRBJ1-6
d_gene: .
v_gene: TRBV6-5
abundance: .

CDR3aa: CAWSISGVSNEQFF
j_gene: TRBJ2-1
d_gene: TRBD2
v_gene: TRBV30
abundance: .

CDR3aa: CAIRRDSSFPYGYTF
j_gene: TRBJ1-2
d_gene: .
v_gene: TRBV10-3
abundance: .

CDR3aa: CASSSNPGQRNEKLFF
j_gene: TRBJ1-4
d_gene: TRBD1
v_gene: TRBV5-5
abundance: once

CDR3aa: CATSDYGSGEQYF
j_gene: TRBJ2-7
d_gene: .
v_gene: TRBV24-1
abundance: many

CDR3aa: CASSPANEQYF
j_gene: TRBJ2-7
d_gene: .
v_gene: TRBV6-6
abundance: .

CDR3aa: CASSYSTGGTGELFF
j_gene: TRBJ2-2
d_gene: .
v_gene: TRBV6-5
abundance: .

CDR3aa: CASSSSGGRTDTQYF
j_gene: TRBJ2-3
d_gene: TRBD2
v_gene: TRBV6-5
abundance: .

CDR3aa: CASSFKAGGPGLGDTQYF
j_gene: TRBJ2-3
d_gene: TRBD2
v_gene: TRBV7-9
abundance: .

CDR3aa: CASSPGAVYSNQPQHF
j_gene: TRBJ1-5
d_gene: .
v_gene: TRBV18
abundance: few

CDR3aa: CASSLTGSGQPQHF
j_gene: TRBJ1-5
d_gene: .
v_gene: TRBV7-9
abundance: .

CDR3aa: CASSRRLAGSTDTQYF
j_gene: TRBJ2-3
d_gene: TRBD2
v_gene: TRBV5-1
abundance: .

CDR3aa: CASSADLNRGNTIYF
j_gene: TRBJ1-3
d_gene: .
v_gene: TRBV9
abundance: once

CDR3aa: CASSSPSGRASGELFF
j_gene: TRBJ2-2
d_gene: TRBD2
v_gene: TRBV7-2
abundance: .

CDR3aa: CASSWTSNYGYTF
j_gene: TRBJ1-2
d_gene: .
v_gene: TRBV6-4
abundance: .

CDR3aa: CASSYLWGTIEQYF
j_gene: TRBJ2-7
d_gene: TRBD2
v_gene: TRBV6-5
abundance: .

CDR3aa: CATSPGLASNEQFF
j_gene: TRBJ2-1
d_gene: TRBD2
v_gene: TRBV15
abundance: once

CDR3aa: CASSFTGMNTEAFF
j_gene: TRBJ1-1
d_gene: .
v_gene: TRBV7-2
abundance: once

CDR3aa: CASSISGPDTQYF
j_gene: TRBJ2-3
d_gene: .
v_gene: TRBV19
abundance: .

CDR3aa: CASSTTLTSGNTIYF
j_gene: TRBJ1-3
d_gene: .
v_gene: TRBV7-9
abundance: .

CDR3aa: CASSKTGSYEQYF
j_gene: TRBJ2-7
d_gene: TRBD1
v_gene: TRBV5-5
abundance: .

CDR3aa: CASSSDRENQPQHF
j_gene: TRBJ1-5
d_gene: TRBD1
v_gene: TRBV13
abundance: .

CDR3aa: CASSRGGGAFF
j_gene: TRBJ1-1
d_gene: TRBD1
v_gene: TRBV7-9
abundance: .

CDR3aa: CASSPMTSGGASPGANVLTF
j_gene: TRBJ2-6
d_gene: TRBD2
v_gene: TRBV3-1/TRBV3-2
abundance: .

CDR3aa: CASSIQVNTGELFF
j_gene: TRBJ2-2
d_gene: .
v_gene: TRBV19
abundance: few

CDR3aa: CASSSLGQGASEAFF
j_gene: TRBJ1-1
d_gene: TRBD1
v_gene: TRBV27
abundance: .

CDR3aa: CASSLAGGSWNEQYF
j_gene: TRBJ2-7
d_gene: TRBD2
v_gene: TRBV5-1
abundance: .

CDR3aa: CASSTSRVEKLFF
j_gene: TRBJ1-4
d_gene: .
v_gene: TRBV11-3
abundance: .

CDR3aa: CASSTGQGDQPQHF
j_gene: TRBJ1-5
d_gene: TRBD1
v_gene: TRBV9
abundance: .

CDR3aa: CASSPYGGGEQYF
j_gene: TRBJ2-7
d_gene: .
v_gene: TRBV27
abundance: .

CDR3aa: CASRTGTGWNYGYTF
j_gene: TRBJ1-2
d_gene: TRBD1
v_gene: TRBV4-1
abundance: .

CDR3aa: CASRGQARGLAHTRRFHLNTEAFF
j_gene: TRBJ1-1
d_gene: TRBD1
v_gene: TRBV10-2
abundance: .